The 15 T cell receptor beta chains given below trace back to one sample, sequenced in a study of identical twins. TCRdb re-called the 5' RACE reads with MiXCR, one entry per CDR3 protein. The sample consists of about 390,000 distinct CDR3 sequences, about 10% of them appearing once. Sequencing was carried out using naive T cells sorted from blood. Receptors originate from a woman between 50 and 59 years old in good health.

V is TRBV19 and J is TRBJ1-1; 9 bases agree with TRBD1. This CDR3 is built from 18 residues. V shed 3 bases, J shed 4 bases, and the junction held 15 bases outside the gene matches. Germline-derived CDR1 and CDR2 are LNHDA and SQIVND (reference sequence). CDR3 in DNA: TGTGCCAGTAGTATCTTCCCAGCTATACAGGGGGCGGTCACTGAAGCTTTCTTT. Translation gives CASSIFPAIQGAVTEAFF.

There are many counts of this clonotype. The rearrangement uses TRBV20-1 and TRBJ2-2, with a weak D call TRBD1 (6 bases). The CDR3 is made up of 15 amino acids. Germline V gene data show CDR1 as DFQATT and CDR2 as SNEGSKA (reference sequence). The V end was cut by 0 bases, the J end by 5 bases, with 13 bases between. CDR3 amino acids: CSARDIQGPTGELFF. Here the CDR3 DNA reads TGCAGTGCTAGAGATATACAGGGCCCAACCGGGGAGCTGTTTTTT.

This clonotype was recorded a few times. The J gene is TRBJ1-1, the V gene TRBV7-6; D call uncertain. The CDR3 is 14 residues long. V was clipped by 2 bases and J by 1 base, with 8 bases between them. Germline CDR1 and CDR2: SGHVS and FNYEAQ. This CDR3 is CASSLSGWNTEAFF. The CDR3 DNA reads TGTGCCAGCAGCTTAAGCGGGTGGAACACTGAAGCTTTCTTT.

V and J are TRBV4-2 and TRBJ1-3, with D unclear. With 0 bases removed from V and 6 bases from J, the gap between germline ends came to 12 bases. The CDR3 extends over 15 amino acids. Germline CDR1 and CDR2: LGHNA and YNFKEQ. CDR3: CASSQDRAGLNTIYF. The CDR3 DNA reads as TGTGCCAGCAGCCAAGATCGGGCAGGATTAAACACCATATATTTT.

This clonotype was picked up a small number of times. The chain recombines TRBV11-2 with TRBJ1-1; D is ambiguous. The CDR3 spans 15 residues. The V gene's germline CDR1 is SGHAT and CDR2 FQNNGV. V lost 8 bases to trimming and J lost 0 bases, with 16 bases between them. CDR3 sequence: CASSTPIIMNTEAFF. The CDR3 nucleotides read TGTGCCAGCTCGACCCCCATCATAATGAACACTGAAGCTTTCTTT.

The chain joins TRBV2 to TRBJ2-1; D is unresolved. Germline CDR1 is SNHLY and CDR2 is FYNNEI. The CDR3 is made up of 17 amino acids. The V end was cut by 6 bases, the J end by 8 bases, with 26 bases between. CDR3 amino acids: CASSADDHRVGRDEQFF. The CDR3 region has the DNA TGTGCCAGCAGCGCGGATGACCATAGGGTCGGTCGGGATGAGCAGTTCTTC. Variable domain in full (rest from reference TRBV2 and TRBJ2-1): EPEVTQTPSHQVTQMGQEVILRCVPISNHLYFYWYRQILGQKVEFLVSFYNNEISEKSEIFDDQFSVERPDGSNFTLKIRSTKLEDSAMYFCASSADDHRVGRDEQFFGPGTRLTVL.

This clonotype was detected many times. This chain links TRBV10-3 with TRBJ2-1; 11 bases fit TRBD2. Germline lookup yields CDR1 ENHRY and CDR2 SYGVKD. The CDR3 totals 14 residues. J lost 8 bases, V lost 4 bases, and 4 bases had no gene match. The CDR3 coding sequence is TGTGCCATCAGTGGGACTAGCGGGCAACATGAGCAGTTCTTC. Translated, it gives CAISGTSGQHEQFF.

This clonotype was counted only a few times. The CDR3 DNA follows: TGTGCCACCATACAAAGGGGCGGGAGTCCCAATGAGCAGTTCTTC. Amino acids: CATIQRGGSPNEQFF. V and J are TRBV19 and TRBJ2-1, with 7 positions matching TRBD2. This CDR3 contains 15 residues. In germline, CDR1 is LNHDA, CDR2 SQIVND (reference sequence). Trimming took 10 bases from V and 6 from J; bases not matched to a gene: 15. Variable domain in full (rest from reference TRBV19 and TRBJ2-1): DGGITQSPKYLFRKEGQNVTLSCEQNLNHDAMYWYRQDPGQGLRLIYYSQIVNDFQKGDIAEGYSVSREKKESFPLTVTSAQKNPTAFYLCATIQRGGSPNEQFFGPGTRLTVL.

This chain connects TRBV4-1 to TRBJ2-3; D possibly corresponds to TRBD2 (6 bases). The germline V gene encodes CDR1 MGHRA and CDR2 YSYEKL. Trimming removed 3 bases from V and 4 bases from J, with 14 bases in between. The CDR3 is 15 residues long. CDR3 nucleotide sequence: TGCGCCAGCAGCCACCCTCCCCCGGGAGCAGATACGCAGTATTTT. As protein: CASSHPPPGADTQYF.

In its sample, this clonotype was seen many times. This chain connects TRBV20-1 to TRBJ2-5; D call uncertain. The CDR3 covers 12 residues. The germline gives CDR1 DFQATT, CDR2 SNEGSKA (reference sequence). Trimming took off 1 base at V and 4 bases at J, with 7 bases between the two ends. The CDR3 reads CSARVVGETQYF. The DNA of the CDR3 is TGCAGTGCTAGAGTGGTGGGAGAGACCCAGTACTTC.

The J gene is TRBJ2-7, the V gene TRBV20-1; D remains unclear. The CDR3 sequence is 11 residues long. The germline gives CDR1 DFQATT, CDR2 SNEGSKA (reference sequence). V lost 0 bases, J lost 10 bases, and 10 bases lay in between. The CDR3 nucleotides are TGCAGTGCTAGAGATAGAGAAGATCAGTACGTC. Protein product: CSARDREDQYV.

The rearrangement uses TRBV5-6 and TRBJ2-7; 7 positions match TRBD2. V lost 0 bases to trimming and J lost 2 bases; unmatched junction nucleotides: 11. CDR1 and CDR2 (germline): SGHDT, YYEEEE. The CDR3 extends over 17 amino acids. The CDR3: CASSLGGFAAGAYEQYV. CDR3 nucleotide sequence: TGTGCCAGCAGCTTGGGCGGGTTTGCGGCGGGGGCCTACGAGCAGTACGTC.

The rearrangement joins TRBV28 to TRBJ1-1; D unresolved. This CDR3 comprises 14 residues. The V end was cut by 2 bases, the J end by 2 bases, with 9 bases between. Germline V gives CDR1 MDHEN, CDR2 SYDVKM. The CDR3 coding sequence is TGTGCCAGCAGTTTAATAAACGCAAACACTGAAGCTTTCTTT. This sequence encodes CASSLINANTEAFF.

The table lists this clonotype with many counts. The V gene is TRBV7-2, the J gene TRBJ2-3; D call uncertain. Trimming stripped 5 bases from V and 5 bases from J, with 8 bases between. This CDR3 region has 12 residues. Germline V gene data show CDR1 as SGHTA and CDR2 as FQGNSA. This CDR3 reads CASSQRVDTQYF. In DNA, the CDR3 is TGTGCCAGCAGCCAAAGGGTAGATACGCAGTATTTT.

V gene TRBV7-9 combines with J gene TRBJ1-4; 7 nucleotides align to TRBD1. This CDR3 has 14 residues. J was trimmed by 5 bases and V by 5 bases; bases with no gene match: 5. Germline-derived CDR1 and CDR2 are SEHNR and FQNEAQ (reference sequence). CDR3 amino acids: CASSATGRNEKLFF. CDR3 DNA: TGTGCCAGCAGCGCGACAGGGAGGAATGAAAAACTGTTTTTT.